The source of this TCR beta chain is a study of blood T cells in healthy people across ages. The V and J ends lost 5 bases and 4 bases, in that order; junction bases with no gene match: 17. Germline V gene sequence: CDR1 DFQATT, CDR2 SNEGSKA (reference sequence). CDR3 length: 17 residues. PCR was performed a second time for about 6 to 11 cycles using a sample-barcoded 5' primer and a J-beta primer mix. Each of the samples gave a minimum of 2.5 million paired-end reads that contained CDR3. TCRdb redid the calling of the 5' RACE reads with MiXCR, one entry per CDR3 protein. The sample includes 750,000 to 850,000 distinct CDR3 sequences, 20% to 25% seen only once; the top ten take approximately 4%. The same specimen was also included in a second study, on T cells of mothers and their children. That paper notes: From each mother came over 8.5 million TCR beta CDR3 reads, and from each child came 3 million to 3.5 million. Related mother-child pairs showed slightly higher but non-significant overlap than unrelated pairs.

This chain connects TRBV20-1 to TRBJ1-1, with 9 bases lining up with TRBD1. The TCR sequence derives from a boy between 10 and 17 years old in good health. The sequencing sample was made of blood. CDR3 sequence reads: CSAARTGALVSVTEAFF. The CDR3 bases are TGCAGTGCTGCCCGGACAGGGGCCCTGGTTTCGGTCACTGAAGCTTTCTTT.